A single sample is the source of the 27 T cell receptor beta chains below, sequenced in a study of blood T cells in healthy people across ages. Using a J-beta primer mix together with a sample-barcoded 5' primer, a second PCR was run for about 7 to 12 cycles. MiXCR, applied by TCRdb to the 5' RACE reads, yields one record per CDR3 protein. The sample yields some 1,500,000 distinct CDR3 sequences, about 42% seen once. Sequenced input: blood. All receptors come from a woman between 18 and 29 years old in good health.

Turning to this clonotype: An end of the junction differs from the germline gene, which may be a read error. The chain links TRBV13 to TRBJ2-1, with 8 nucleotides matching TRBD2. CDR3 size: 17 residues. Germline V lookup: CDR1 PRHDT, CDR2 FYEKMQ (reference sequence). The CDR3 sequence is CASSFQGLVGSYNEQFF. The CDR3 bases are TGTGCTAGCAGCTTCCAGGGACTAGTTGGCTCCTACAATGAGCAGTTCTTC.

The rearrangement links TRBV25-1 to TRBJ2-5; 11 nucleotides line up with TRBD2. CDR3 length: 18 amino acids. The germline gives CDR1 MGHDK, CDR2 SYGVNS. Trimming cost V 3 bases and J 2 bases; bases outside gene matches: 11. The CDR3 here is CASSDLRRSGGGQETQYF. CDR3 bases: TGTGCCAGCAGTGACCTACGTCGTAGCGGGGGGGGGCAAGAGACCCAGTACTTC.

The chain carries TRBV6-2 or TRBV6-3 and TRBJ2-3; 11 bases are a match to TRBD2. This CDR3 spans 18 amino acids. Trimming removed 4 bases from V and 4 bases from J; junction bases left unmatched: 13. CDR1 is MNHEY, CDR2 SVGEGT, per germline. CDR3 sequence (DNA): TGTGCCAGCAGTTTACGGGGGTCGACTAGCGGGATGTCAGATACGCAGTATTTT. It specifies CASSLRGSTSGMSDTQYF.

This clonotype was observed a few times. This chain uses TRBV7-2 with TRBJ1-2, with unresolved D. Germline-derived CDR1 and CDR2 are SGHTA and FQGNSA. Trimming took 0 bases from V and 7 from J, leaving 15 bases between them. The CDR3 is 15 residues long. CDR3 in amino acids: CASSLAKGMKGGYTF. CDR3 DNA sequence: TGTGCCAGCAGCTTAGCGAAAGGGATGAAAGGTGGCTACACCTTC.

This rearrangement joins TRBV27 to TRBJ2-1; perhaps TRBD2 as D (6 bases). Germline V gene sequence: CDR1 MNHEY, CDR2 SMNVEV (reference sequence). The V gene lost 10 bases and the J gene lost 9 bases, with 16 bases spanning the gap. The CDR3 spans 12 residues. The CDR3 spells CAISRGGGEQFF. Here the CDR3 DNA reads TGTGCCATCTCGAGGGGAGGTGGTGAGCAGTTCTTC.

V gene TRBV6-5 combines with J gene TRBJ1-2, with a weak D call TRBD1 (5 bases). The CDR3 length is 16 residues. In germline, CDR1 is MNHEY, CDR2 SVGAGI. V was pared by 2 bases and J by 5 bases, with 18 bases between. The CDR3 bases are TGTGCCAGCAGTTACGGACCTGGGGACTTAGAGTATGGCTACACCTTC. Protein product: CASSYGPGDLEYGYTF.

In the case of this clonotype: Germline is not matched at one junction end, which may reflect a read error. The rearrangement uses TRBV12-3 or TRBV12-4 and TRBJ1-2; D might be TRBD1 (5 bases). The length of the CDR3 is 13 residues. The CDR3 bases are TGTACCAGCAGTTTCGGGACGGTTTATGGCTACACCTTC. It specifies CTSSFGTVYGYTF.

This clonotype was seen at least ten times. The rearrangement uses TRBV7-3 and TRBJ2-3; TRBD2 is a possible D gene (6 bases). Germline CDR1 is SGHTA and CDR2 is FQGTGA. V lost 2 bases and J 1 base, leaving 16 bases between the germline ends. This CDR3 is 17 amino acids long. The CDR3 reads CASSLLERRGGTDTQYF. Here the CDR3 DNA reads TGTGCCAGCAGCTTATTGGAGCGGAGGGGTGGCACAGATACGCAGTATTTT. The full variable domain, completed using reference TRBV7-3 and TRBJ2-3, is GAGVSQTPSNKVTEKGKYVELRCDPISGHTALYWYRQSLGQGPEFLIYFQGTGAADDSGLPNDRFFAVRPEGSVSTLKIQRTERGDSAVYLCASSLLERRGGTDTQYFGPGTRLTVL.

The gene calls are TRBV24-1 and TRBJ2-2; D unresolved. Between the trimmed V and J ends, which lost 3 bases and 6 bases, there was a span of 7 bases. The CDR3 sequence is 13 residues long. CDR1 is KGHDR, CDR2 SFDVKD, per germline. The CDR3 spells CATSDALAGELFF. In nucleotides, the CDR3 is TGTGCCACCAGTGATGCTTTAGCCGGGGAGCTGTTTTTT.

The chain combines TRBV6-2 or TRBV6-3 with TRBJ1-1, with no clear D. CDR1 is MNHEY and CDR2 is SVGEGT in the germline V gene. The CDR3 sequence is 15 residues long. The germline V and J ends were trimmed by 7 bases and 1 base, with 16 bases remaining between them. This chain's CDR3 is CASTVAIGPNTEAFF. CDR3 nucleotide sequence: TGTGCCAGCACAGTTGCAATTGGGCCGAACACTGAAGCTTTCTTT.

The chain has TRBV18 and TRBJ2-5, with D possibly TRBD1 on 6 matching bases. The CDR3 contains 14 residues. Trimming cost V 6 bases and J 2 bases, with 13 bases left between them. Germline assignment: CDR1 KGHSH and CDR2 LQKENI. The DNA for the CDR3 is TGTGCCAGCTCCCTTCACCAGGGGCAAGAGACCCAGTACTTC. Protein product: CASSLHQGQETQYF.

The J gene is TRBJ2-3, the V gene TRBV5-6; the D gene could be TRBD1 or TRBD2 (6 bases each). The CDR3 length is 16 residues. CDR1 SGHDT and CDR2 YYEEEE come from the germline V gene. The ends were cut back, 2 bases at V and 4 bases at J, with 17 bases in the middle. The CDR3 reads CASSFGTIAASDTQYF. In DNA, the CDR3 is TGTGCCAGCAGCTTTGGGACAATAGCGGCCTCAGATACGCAGTATTTT.

The chain has TRBV5-1 and TRBJ2-7, with D maybe TRBD2 (5 bases). CDR3 length equals 14 residues. Germline CDR1 and CDR2: SGHRS and YFSETQ. Trimming took off 2 bases at V and 3 bases at J, with 12 bases between the two ends. The CDR3 coding sequence is TGCGCCAGCAGCTTTGGGTCGGGAATCTACGAGCAGTACTTC. Translating gives CASSFGSGIYEQYF.

The chain joins TRBV29-1 to TRBJ2-7, with TRBD2 matching over 7 bases. Trimming at V came to 4 bases and at J to 2 bases, leaving 5 bases not matched to a gene. This CDR3 comprises 13 residues. Germline CDR1 SQVTM, CDR2 ANQGSEA. CDR3 bases: TGCAGCGTTGTTGGGAGGGAGACCTACGAGCAGTACTTC. Translated, it gives CSVVGRETYEQYF.

The sample holds a few counts of this clonotype. The V call is TRBV27, the J call TRBJ2-1; the D is unclear. This CDR3 region has 16 residues. The V and J ends lost 4 bases and 1 base respectively, with 14 bases between them. CDR1 is MNHEY, CDR2 SMNVEV, per germline (reference sequence). CDR3 bases: TGTGCCAGCAGTTCGCAGAAAATCAGGTCCTACAATGAGCAGTTCTTC. It yields the protein CASSSQKIRSYNEQFF.

This clonotype was counted only a few times. The CDR3 DNA sequence: TGTGCCAGCACCTCGTACGGGCTGACCGGGGAGCTGTTTTTT. As protein: CASTSYGLTGELFF. The J gene is TRBJ2-2, the V gene TRBV5-6; D not resolved. V was pared by 6 bases and J by 5 bases, with 14 bases between. This CDR3 is 14 amino acids long. The germline CDR1 and CDR2 sequences are SGHDT and YYEEEE.

This clonotype was recorded a few times. V and J are TRBV3-1 and TRBJ2-7; D ambiguous. The CDR3 is made up of 14 amino acids. Germline V gene data show CDR1 as LGHDT and CDR2 as YNNKEL (reference sequence). The V and J ends lost 1 base and 1 base respectively, with 8 bases between them. The CDR3 protein is CASSQVASSYEQYF. The CDR3 DNA reads TGTGCCAGCAGCCAAGTAGCTAGTTCCTACGAGCAGTACTTC.

V and J are TRBV7-2 and TRBJ2-1; D is possibly TRBD2 (5 bases). The CDR3 contains 15 residues. The V gene's germline CDR1 is SGHTA and CDR2 FQGNSA. Trimming stripped 5 bases from V and 3 bases from J, with 14 bases between. The CDR3 here is CASSQTTGNYNEQFF. CDR3 bases: TGTGCCAGCAGCCAAACAACCGGGAACTACAATGAGCAGTTCTTC.

The J gene is TRBJ2-1, the V gene TRBV11-2, with D perhaps TRBD2 (6 bases). The CDR3 loop spans 16 amino acids. V was cut by 3 bases and J by 6 bases, with 18 bases left in between. The V gene's germline CDR1 is SGHAT and CDR2 FQNNGV. The chain's CDR3 is CASSFGGSGKINEQFF. The CDR3 DNA is TGTGCCAGCAGCTTCGGGGGTAGCGGAAAAATCAATGAGCAGTTCTTC.

Only one count was recorded for this clonotype. This could be a read error, since a much larger clone is one nucleotide away. The genes are TRBV7-2 and TRBJ2-1; D unresolved. Germline CDR1 SGHTA, CDR2 FQGNSA. The CDR3 runs to 15 residues. In DNA, the CDR3 is TGTGCCAGCAACTTATTTAGGGATTTCTACAATGAGCAGTTCTTC. It encodes CASNLFRDFYNEQFF.

This chain connects TRBV10-3 to TRBJ1-2, with D unresolved. The V end was cut by 6 bases, the J end by 4 bases, with 18 bases between. In germline, CDR1 is ENHRY, CDR2 SYGVKD. The CDR3 length is 15 residues. CDR3 in DNA: TGTGCCATCAGCCCAGGTTACGCGGTGGGCTATGGCTACACCTTC. This encodes CAISPGYAVGYGYTF.

This sequence joins TRBV7-2 and TRBJ1-1; unclear D gene. The V and J ends lost 2 bases and 5 bases respectively, with 9 bases between them. CDR3 length: 13 residues. The germline gives CDR1 SGHTA, CDR2 FQGNSA. CDR3 nucleotides: TGTGCCAGCAGCTTAAATGGGGTTACTGAAGCTTTCTTT. Translating it yields CASSLNGVTEAFF.

On this clonotype itself: One end of the junction does not line up with germline, which may come from a read error. V is TRBV28 and J is TRBJ2-7, with D tentatively TRBD2 (6 bases). Germline CDR1 is MDHEN and CDR2 is SYDVKM. CDR3 size: 15 residues. The chain's CDR3 is CAGSLAGGQSYEQYF. CDR3 sequence (DNA): TGTGCCGGCAGTTTAGCCGGAGGGCAGTCCTACGAGCAGTACTTC.

This clonotype was seen ten or more times. The chain couples TRBV6-2 or TRBV6-3 to TRBJ2-1, with unresolved D. The CDR3 has 12 amino acids. Trimming removed 5 bases from V and 3 bases from J, with 5 bases in between. Germline assignment: CDR1 MNHEY and CDR2 SVGEGT. CDR3 bases: TGTGCCAGCAGTACCAGCTACAATGAGCAGTTCTTC. Its translation is CASSTSYNEQFF.

A few counts support this clonotype. The V and J genes are TRBV15 and TRBJ2-7; possibly TRBD1 or TRBD2 for D (5 bases each). The ends were cut back, 4 bases at V and 2 bases at J, with 12 bases in the middle. Germline V gives CDR1 LNHNV, CDR2 YYDKDF (reference sequence). The CDR3 runs 14 residues. CDR3 sequence reads: CATSTRDVTYEQYF. The CDR3 region has the DNA TGTGCCACCAGCACCCGGGACGTAACCTACGAGCAGTACTTC.

The chain links TRBV20-1 to TRBJ2-4; 9 bases are a match to TRBD1. TRBJ2-7 matches the DNA end more closely, so the J call is doubtful. CDR1 DFQATT and CDR2 SNEGSKA come from the germline V gene (reference sequence). The CDR3 covers 13 residues. The CDR3 DNA reads as TGCAGTGCTCCCCGGGACAGGGCGATCGAGCAGTACTTC. Amino acids: CSAPRDRAIEQYF.

The chain employs TRBV14 and TRBJ2-1; the D is unclear. The V gene's germline CDR1 is SGHDN and CDR2 FVKESK. V lost 0 bases, J lost 9 bases, and 15 bases lay in between. There are 15 residues in the CDR3. CDR3 residues: CASSQDRNPTGEQFF. DNA of the CDR3: TGTGCCAGCAGCCAAGACAGGAACCCTACCGGTGAGCAGTTCTTC.